Shown below are 15 T cell receptor beta chains from a single sample sequenced in a study of blood T cell repertoires in COVID-19. TCRdb's copy holds only in-frame clones and misses some; the assay was immunoSEQ multiplex PCR. In the table there are 200,000 or so clones, roughly 85% of which are singletons. The sample consisted of peripheral blood. Receptors originate from a human donor with active or convalescent COVID-19. The donor label of this sample is uncertain.

Comments on this clone: At one end, the junction sequence differs from germline, possibly due to a read error. This sequence joins TRBV4-1 and TRBJ2-5, with 9 bases lining up with TRBD2. CDR1 and CDR2 (germline): MGHRA, YSYEKL. The CDR3 sequence is 13 residues long. The CDR3, as DNA: TGCGCCAGCAGCCAAGATGGCGCGGGAGGGCCTGACTTC. It specifies CASSQDGAGGPDF.

This clone was found a few times. The chain joins TRBV6-1 to TRBJ1-6; TRBD1 aligns across 11 bases. The CDR3 covers 16 residues. Germline CDR1 is MNHNS and CDR2 is SASEGT. J was trimmed by 8 bases and V by 2 bases; bases with no gene match: 5. DNA for the CDR3: TGTGCCAGCAGTGAACCTTGGACAGGGGGCCATTCACCCCTCCACTTT. Its translation: CASSEPWTGGHSPLHF.

The rearrangement links TRBV27 to TRBJ2-3; 13 bases are shared with TRBD2. The CDR3 spans 16 residues. The V gene end was trimmed by 3 bases and the J gene end by 6 bases; junction bases not matched to a gene: 6. In germline, CDR1 is MNHEY, CDR2 SMNVEV (reference sequence). CDR3 sequence (DNA): TGTGCCAGCAGTTTTTTTTCGGGACTAGCGGGGGATACGCAGTATTTT. Encoded protein: CASSFFSGLAGDTQYF.

J is TRBJ1-2 and V is TRBV19, with a tentative D call TRBD1 (6 bases). V was trimmed by 5 bases and J by 5 bases, leaving 18 bases between them. Germline V gene lookup returns CDR1 LNHDA and CDR2 SQIVND (reference sequence). The CDR3 extends over 15 amino acids. Here the CDR3 DNA reads TGTGCCAGTAGTTCGCCGACAGGTACGGTTTATGGCTACACCTTC. Its protein is CASSSPTGTVYGYTF.

The chain uses TRBV20-1 and TRBJ2-7; D may be TRBD1 (6 bases). The CDR3 is 12 amino acids. V was trimmed by 3 bases and J by 2 bases, leaving 8 bases between them. The germline CDR1 and CDR2 sequences are DFQATT and SNEGSKA (reference sequence). The CDR3 nucleotides read TGCAGTGCTAGTAAGGGGGCCTACGAGCAGTACTTC. This sequence encodes CSASKGAYEQYF.

This clone occurred a few times. The chain has TRBV15 and TRBJ1-2, with D possibly matching TRBD1 (6 bases). The germline gives CDR1 LNHNV, CDR2 YYDKDF (reference sequence). The CDR3 extends over 15 amino acids. The V gene lost 0 bases and the J gene lost 4 bases, with 12 bases spanning the gap. CDR3 residues: CATSRETGLVYGYTF. In DNA, the CDR3 is TGTGCCACCAGCAGAGAAACAGGGCTAGTCTATGGCTACACCTTC.

The rearrangement links TRBV9 to TRBJ2-1; TRBD2 might be the D (5 bases). Germline CDR1 and CDR2: SGDLS and YYNGEE. Trimming took off 4 bases at V and 4 bases at J, with 9 bases between the two ends. This CDR3 spans 13 amino acids. This CDR3 reads CASSPRLYNEQFF. The CDR3 DNA follows: TGTGCCAGCAGCCCCCGACTATACAATGAGCAGTTCTTC.

The V call is TRBV9, the J call TRBJ2-1; TRBD2 is a possible D gene (6 bases). The germline V gene encodes CDR1 SGDLS and CDR2 YYNGEE. The CDR3 covers 15 residues. V was cut by 4 bases and J by 6 bases, with 17 bases left in between. This chain's CDR3 is CASSPVASDSNEQFF. As DNA, the CDR3 is TGTGCCAGCAGCCCCGTGGCTAGCGATAGCAATGAGCAGTTCTTC.

The chain couples TRBV19 to TRBJ2-1; TRBD2 agrees at 7 bases. The germline V gene encodes CDR1 LNHDA and CDR2 SQIVND (reference sequence). The CDR3 sequence is 16 residues long. J was trimmed by 0 bases and V by 2 bases; bases with no gene match: 4. The CDR3 nucleotides are TGTGCCAGTAGTATACGAGCGGGGAGCTCCTACAATGAGCAGTTCTTC. Encoded protein: CASSIRAGSSYNEQFF.

The J gene is TRBJ1-4, the V gene TRBV6-5; 8 bases agree with TRBD1. CDR3 size: 14 residues. CDR1 is MNHEY and CDR2 is SVGAGI in the germline V gene. With V trimmed by 10 bases and J by 2 bases, 6 bases remained unmatched. The CDR3 loop is CAIPRDRTNEKLFF. CDR3 nucleotides: TGTGCCATCCCGCGGGACAGGACTAATGAAAAACTGTTTTTT.

The chain has TRBV11-3 and TRBJ2-7; 10 bases map to TRBD2. After removal of 5 bases from V and 1 base from J, the junction contained 14 bases not matched to a gene. In germline, CDR1 is SGHNT, CDR2 YENEEA. The CDR3 is 18 amino acids. Written as DNA, the CDR3 is TGTGCCAGCAGCGCCAGGGGAGCGGGAGGGCCCCGGTCCTACGAGCAGTACTTC. Protein sequence: CASSARGAGGPRSYEQYF. The full variable domain, its missing parts supplied by reference TRBV11-3 and TRBJ2-7, is EAGVVQSPRYKIIEKKQPVAFWCNPISGHNTLYWYLQNLGQGPELLIRYENEEAVDDSQLPKDRFSAERLKGVDSTLKIQPAELGDSAVYLCASSARGAGGPRSYEQYFGPGTRLTVT.

For this clone: A much bigger clone sits one base away, suggesting this may be a read error. Other DNA variants within this sample encode the same CDR3. The chain carries TRBV7-9 and TRBJ2-2, with 8 bases aligning to TRBD2. CDR1 is SEHNR and CDR2 is FQNEAQ in the germline V gene (reference sequence). CDR3 length equals 16 residues. The J segment lost 0 bases and the V segment lost 2 bases, leaving 2 bases of the junction unmatched. The CDR3 sequence: CASSLRGGANTGELFF. For the CDR3, the DNA is TGTGCCAGCAGCTTACGGGGGGGCGCGAACACCGGGGAGCTGTTTTTT.

This chain links TRBV6-1 with TRBJ1-1; 8 bases are shared with TRBD1. The J segment lost 6 bases and the V segment lost 3 bases, leaving 3 bases of the junction unmatched. Per germline, CDR1 MNHNS and CDR2 SASEGT. This CDR3 is built from 13 residues. The chain's CDR3 is CASSDRGRAEAFF. The CDR3 DNA reads TGTGCCAGCAGTGACAGGGGGCGGGCTGAAGCTTTCTTT.

This chain links TRBV6-5 with TRBJ1-2; 8 nucleotides match TRBD1. V was clipped by 6 bases and J by 6 bases; unmatched bases: 6. The CDR3 runs 13 residues. Germline loops: CDR1 MNHEY, CDR2 SVGAGI. The CDR3 nucleotides read TGTGCCAGCAGGGCCGACAGGGGAAATGGCTACACCTTC. Protein product: CASRADRGNGYTF.

This clone was counted a few times. The chain recombines TRBV4-1 with TRBJ1-6; 8 bases are a match to TRBD1. The V gene's germline CDR1 is MGHRA and CDR2 YSYEKL. V gave up 6 bases and J gave up 7 bases; unmatched junction bases: 5. The CDR3 consists of 14 residues. The CDR3 sequence: CASRKTGENSPLHF. CDR3 nucleotides: TGCGCCAGCAGAAAGACAGGGGAAAATTCACCCCTCCACTTT.